Listed below are T cell receptor beta chains from one sample, sequenced in a study of graft-versus-host responses after intestinal transplantation. The antigens for these receptors are not known. Measured with immunoSEQ multiplex PCR; TCRdb has only the in-frame clones, and not every one. The sample contains some 86,000 clones, 90% to 95% of which appear only once. The sequencing here drew on unstimulated CD4+ T cells sorted from spleen or lymph node cells, taken before intestinal transplant. These receptors all come from a human donor who received an intestinal transplant. The CDR3 runs from the conserved cysteine through the conserved F or W. D genes are given only for firm matches. Part of the rows lack a size; the others show once, few, many or a class for expanded clones.

CDR3	DNA	J	D	V	size
CASSLQGNEQFF	TGTGCCAGCAGCTTGCAGGGGAATGAGCAGTTCTTC	TRBJ2-1	.	TRBV7-2	once
CASTRSGGADYNEQFF	TGTGCCAGCACCCGCTCGGGGGGCGCGGATTACAATGAGCAGTTCTTC	TRBJ2-1	.	TRBV5-6	.
CASSFDGQAGYSYEQYF	TGTGCCAGCAGCTTTGACGGACAAGCGGGGTACTCCTACGAGCAGTACTTC	TRBJ2-7	TRBD2	TRBV11-3	.
CASSIAWATDGYTF	TGTGCCAGTAGTATAGCGTGGGCGACAGATGGCTACACCTTC	TRBJ1-2	.	TRBV19	.
CASSPSPAASFF	TGTGCCAGCAGTCCAAGCCCCGCAGCGTCTTTCTTT	TRBJ1-1	.	TRBV28	.
CASSPRGTNRGRVNTEAFF	TGTGCCAGCAGCCCACGAGGGACGAACAGGGGACGGGTGAACACTGAAGCTTTCTTT	TRBJ1-1	TRBD1	TRBV9	.
CASSLEVGRDRGLFSYEQYF	TGTGCCAGCAGCTTAGAGGTGGGCCGCGACAGGGGCCTTTTCTCCTACGAGCAGTACTTC	TRBJ2-7	TRBD1	TRBV11-2	.
CASSIDRTRRSYGYTF	TGTGCCAGTAGTATAGATCGGACTCGTCGAAGCTATGGCTACACCTTC	TRBJ1-2	.	TRBV19	once
CASRPRDSRRYGYTF	TGTGCCAGCAGGCCCAGGGATAGTCGTCGGTATGGCTACACCTTC	TRBJ1-2	.	TRBV27	.
CASSQPDSSYNEQFF	TGCGCCAGCAGTCAACCAGACAGCTCCTACAATGAGCAGTTCTTC	TRBJ2-1	.	TRBV23-1	once
CAWDTGVNTEAFF	TGTGCCTGGGACACAGGGGTGAACACTGAAGCTTTCTTT	TRBJ1-1	TRBD1	TRBV30	.
CASTRISARGTGELFF	TGTGCCAGTACCCGAATATCGGCAAGGGGGACCGGGGAGCTGTTTTTT	TRBJ2-2	.	TRBV19	.
CASSPVEGSMIEYF	TGCGCCAGCAGCCCCGTGGAGGGGTCGATGATAGAGTACTTC	TRBJ2-7	.	TRBV4-1	few
CASSWDRGNNSPLHF	TGCGCCAGCAGCTGGGACAGGGGGAATAATTCACCCCTCCACTTT	TRBJ1-6	TRBD1	TRBV5-1	.
CASSQGVLEQFF	TGTGCCAGCAGCCAGGGGGTCCTTGAGCAGTTCTTC	TRBJ2-1	TRBD1	TRBV11-3	.
CASSSSGTGVGEQYF	TGTGCCAGCAGCTCCTCCGGGACAGGGGTAGGCGAGCAGTACTTC	TRBJ2-7	TRBD1	TRBV7-8	.
CASSELTGRNTGELFF	TGTGCCAGCAGTGAATTAACAGGACGAAACACCGGGGAGCTGTTTTTT	TRBJ2-2	.	TRBV6-1	.
CASSIGTGGSSYEQYF	TGTGCCAGTAGTATCGGGACAGGGGGGAGCTCCTACGAGCAGTACTTC	TRBJ2-7	TRBD1	TRBV19	.
CASSSTGQIPDTQYF	TGTGCCAGCAGCTCTACGGGACAGATACCCGATACGCAGTATTTT	TRBJ2-3	TRBD1	TRBV11-3	.
CASSVVAGAYNEQFF	TGTGCCAGCAGCGTAGTGGCAGGGGCATACAATGAGCAGTTCTTC	TRBJ2-1	.	TRBV9	once
CASSRLTGVGQPQHF	TGCGCCAGCAGCCGCCTTACAGGAGTTGGCCAGCCCCAGCATTTT	TRBJ1-5	.	TRBV4-3	.
CASSLLSSHSSGYTF	TGTGCCAGCAGCTTGCTCTCTTCACATTCTTCTGGCTACACCTTC	TRBJ1-2	.	TRBV5-6	.
CAISEREKLFF	TGTGCCATCAGCGAGCGTGAAAAACTGTTTTTT	TRBJ1-4	.	TRBV10-3	.
CASSLSENEKLFF	TGTGCCAGCAGCCTATCCGAGAATGAAAAACTGTTTTTT	TRBJ1-4	.	TRBV7-7	.
CSVQTGANEKLFF	TGCAGCGTTCAGACAGGGGCTAATGAAAAACTGTTTTTT	TRBJ1-4	TRBD1	TRBV29-1	.
CASSVAGLYNEQFF	TGTGCCAGCAGCGTAGCAGGGCTCTACAATGAGCAGTTCTTC	TRBJ2-1	.	TRBV9	.
CAWSTILAKNIQYF	TGTGCCTGGTCTACTATACTAGCCAAAAACATTCAGTACTTC	TRBJ2-4	.	TRBV30	.
CASSYGVLAEQFF	TGTGCCAGCAGTTACGGAGTGTTAGCGGAGCAGTTCTTC	TRBJ2-1	.	TRBV6-6	few
CASSPLPSSRGGASEQYF	TGTGCCAGCAGCCCCCTCCCCTCTTCACGCGGGGGGGCCTCCGAGCAGTACTTC	TRBJ2-7	TRBD2	TRBV5-5	.
CASSPDRGFGYTF	TGTGCCAGCAGCCCCGACAGGGGTTTTGGCTACACCTTC	TRBJ1-2	TRBD1	TRBV9	.
CASSFIGQGGEQYF	TGCGCCAGCAGCTTTATTGGACAGGGAGGCGAGCAGTACTTC	TRBJ2-7	TRBD1	TRBV5-1	.
CASRAYGGRPYEQYF	TGTGCAAGTCGCGCCTACGGAGGCAGGCCCTACGAGCAGTACTTC	TRBJ2-7	.	TRBV12-2	.
CASSLTAGVISPLHF	TGTGCCAGCAGCTTAACGGCGGGCGTAATTTCACCCCTCCACTTT	TRBJ1-6	.	TRBV7-2	.
CASSLANQAGYYEQYF	TGTGCCAGCAGCTTAGCGAACCAAGCAGGGTACTACGAGCAGTACTTC	TRBJ2-7	.	TRBV7-2	.
CASSEPRPWTARSGEAFF	TGTGCCAGCAGTGAACCCAGACCCTGGACAGCCCGGTCGGGTGAAGCTTTCTTT	TRBJ1-1	.	TRBV6-1	.
CASSRGQANTGELFF	TGTGCCAGCAGCAGGGGACAGGCGAACACCGGGGAGCTGTTTTTT	TRBJ2-2	TRBD1	TRBV5-8	.
CASSLDLLGREQYF	TGTGCCAGCAGCTTAGATCTTTTGGGGAGGGAGCAGTACTTC	TRBJ2-7	.	TRBV11-2	once
CAWSVGHLNTGELFF	TGTGCCTGGAGTGTAGGACATCTGAACACCGGGGAGCTGTTTTTT	TRBJ2-2	.	TRBV30	.
CASSELSGLTITGELFF	TGTGCCAGCAGTGAATTGTCTGGACTAACTATCACCGGGGAGCTGTTTTTT	TRBJ2-2	.	TRBV6-1	.
CATSIDLGQGHEKLFF	TGTGCCACCAGCATCGACCTAGGACAGGGGCACGAAAAACTGTTTTTT	TRBJ1-4	TRBD1	TRBV15	.
CASSLQVLTGTNTEAFF	TGTGCCAGCAGCTTACAAGTACTGACAGGGACGAACACTGAAGCTTTCTTT	TRBJ1-1	TRBD1	TRBV7-9	.
CASSYPGGGYYEQYF	TGTGCCAGCAGTTACCCTGGGGGGGGTTACTACGAGCAGTACTTC	TRBJ2-7	TRBD2	TRBV6-6	.
CASSVEGLAGPDTQYF	TGTGCCAGCAGCGTAGAGGGACTAGCGGGGCCGGATACGCAGTATTTT	TRBJ2-3	TRBD2	TRBV9	.
CASSFGANTGELFF	TGCGCCAGCAGCTTCGGGGCGAACACCGGGGAGCTGTTTTTT	TRBJ2-2	.	TRBV5-1	.
CASSLAPTGANYGYTF	TGCGCCAGCAGCTTGGCCCCGACAGGGGCTAACTATGGCTACACCTTC	TRBJ1-2	TRBD1	TRBV5-1	.
CSVGGWSGGTYEQYF	TGCAGCGTTGGAGGGTGGAGCGGGGGAACCTACGAGCAGTACTTC	TRBJ2-7	TRBD2	TRBV29-1	.
CASSPEIKGRDYGYTF	TGTGCCAGCAGCCCCGAAATTAAGGGGAGGGACTATGGCTACACCTTC	TRBJ1-2	.	TRBV7-2	.
CASSRPGQVNYGYTF	TGCGCCAGCAGCCGCCCCGGACAGGTCAACTATGGCTACACCTTC	TRBJ1-2	TRBD1	TRBV4-1	.
CATTGGAELSEAFF	TGTGCCACGACAGGGGGCGCGGAACTCTCTGAAGCTTTCTTT	TRBJ1-1	TRBD1	TRBV10-3	.
CASRAGQHSEKLFF	TGTGCCAGTAGGGCGGGACAGCACAGTGAAAAACTGTTTTTT	TRBJ1-4	TRBD1	TRBV19	few
CASSLGLAGGPRETQYF	TGTGCCAGCAGCTTAGGACTAGCGGGGGGGCCTCGTGAGACCCAGTACTTC	TRBJ2-5	TRBD2	TRBV7-2	.
CASSQETGPYEQYF	TGTGCCAGTAGTCAGGAGACAGGGCCGTACGAGCAGTACTTC	TRBJ2-7	TRBD1	TRBV19	.